What follows is one T cell receptor beta chain and its context. The antigen is unknown. This entry belongs to a study of T-cell memory formation after mild COVID-19. Findings and caveats of the study: Nothing showed for sure that second-wave clones peaking on day 37 were SARS-CoV-2 specific. Detection of some responders pre-infection suggested pre-existing cross-reactive memory T cells participated. Clones shrinking from day 15 to 85 showed even CD4/CD8 mixes; later expanders tilted CD4+.

The CDR3 has 14 amino acids. V lost 7 bases and J lost 5; bases outside the gene matches: 8. Germline CDR1 is SEHNR and CDR2 is FQNEAQ (reference sequence). After 5'RACE with constant-segment primers, TCR alpha and TCR beta cDNA libraries carrying sample barcodes and UMIs were obtained. Via MiXCR, TCRdb re-called the 5' RACE reads, giving one row per CDR3 protein. Here the sample spans 360,000 or so distinct CDR3 sequences, over 25% being singletons. V usage is TRBV7-9 and J usage is TRBJ2-7, with TRBD1 matching over 10 bases. The source material was PBMCs or a T cell subset sorted from them (not recorded which). This clonotype was obtained from an adult woman who had mild COVID-19 (a few samples of this study predate the infection). Cell type and time point are not known. As DNA, the CDR3 is TGTGCCAGCACACCCCGGGACAGGGGAAACGAGCAGTACTTC. The encoded protein is CASTPRDRGNEQYF.